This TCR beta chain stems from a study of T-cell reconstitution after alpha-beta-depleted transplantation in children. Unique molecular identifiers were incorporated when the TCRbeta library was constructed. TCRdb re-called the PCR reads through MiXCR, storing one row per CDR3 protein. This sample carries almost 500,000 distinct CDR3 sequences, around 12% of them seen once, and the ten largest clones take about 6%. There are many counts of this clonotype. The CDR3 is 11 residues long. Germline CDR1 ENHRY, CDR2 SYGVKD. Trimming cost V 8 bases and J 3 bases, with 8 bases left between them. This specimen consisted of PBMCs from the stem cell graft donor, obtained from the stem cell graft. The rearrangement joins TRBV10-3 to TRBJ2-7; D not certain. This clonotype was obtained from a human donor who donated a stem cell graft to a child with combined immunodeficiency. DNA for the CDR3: TGTGCCATCCGGGCCCTCTACGAGCAGTACTTC. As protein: CAIRALYEQYF.